This T cell receptor beta chain comes out of a study of blood T cell repertoires in COVID-19. Categorization into cohorts depended on clinical history that participants reported. As processed by the authors: Quantification of nucleated cells was approximated via reference gene primer amplification. Repertoires were generated with immunoSEQ multiplex PCR, while TCRdb's copy carries only in-frame clones and drops some. V and J calls and clone size follow that table, whereas D and trimming were derived from the DNA. There are hundreds of thousands of clones in the sample; 80% to 90% occur only once, and roughly 1.1% lies in the top ten. V was clipped by 6 bases and J by 7 bases, with 16 bases between them. The CDR3 length is 13 residues. CDR1 LNHDA and CDR2 SQIVND come from the germline V gene (reference sequence).

The source of this sequence is a man aged 30 to 45 who had recovered from COVID-19. The sequencing sample was made of PBMCs or T cells enriched from blood (not recorded which). The chain carries TRBV19 and TRBJ2-7, with D perhaps matching TRBD2 (6 bases). As DNA, the CDR3 is TGTGCCAGTAGCGAGACTAGTAGACGGGAGCAGTACTTC. Its protein product is CASSETSRREQYF.